One and the same sample provided the 20 T cell receptor beta chains below, sequenced in a study of T cells expressing NK-cell markers (dated by TCRdb to 2018 to 2020). The method was 5' RACE. TCRdb records Illumina HiSeq 2000 as the sequencer. Through TCRdb reprocessing, the reads give one entry per CDR3 protein sequence; DNA is omitted. This sample's records show roughly 350,000 distinct CDR3 sequences. The top ten clonotypes cover over 4% of the sample. Sequences were obtained from blood T cells: a sorted CD56 or NKG2C T cell subset, CD4+ or CD8+ T cells, or bulk PBMC T cells (not recorded which). These TCRs come from a man between 18 and 69 years old in good health.

The chain is built from TRBV12-3 or TRBV12-4 and TRBJ2-7; TCRdb indicates TRBD1, and absent DNA this call remains unverified. The CDR3 extends over 17 amino acids. CDR3: CASSLSPLWRGTYEQYF.

The chain links TRBV6-5 to TRBJ1-1; TCRdb selects TRBD1, and the lack of DNA leaves this call unchecked. Germline assignment: CDR1 MNHEY and CDR2 SVGAGI. The CDR3 has 15 residues. The CDR3 sequence is CASSYLGQGAVGTFF.

CDR3: CASSPSWPREQYF. The J gene is TRBJ2-7, the V gene TRBV18. From germline, CDR1 is KGHSH and CDR2 LQKENI. The CDR3 spans 13 residues.

The V and J genes are TRBV7-9 and TRBJ2-7. CDR3 size: 14 residues. Germline V gene data show CDR1 as SEHNR and CDR2 as FQNEAQ (reference sequence). CDR3 in amino acids: CASGDWVIGDEQYF.

This chain links TRBV5-1 with TRBJ1-2; lacking DNA, the TRBD1 call made by TCRdb goes unchecked. The CDR3 sequence is 16 residues long. Germline-derived CDR1 and CDR2 are SGHRS and YFSETQ. CDR3 in amino acids: CASGGRQGDLNYGYTF.

This chain connects TRBV9 to TRBJ2-1; TCRdb's D gene call, TRBD1, goes unchecked for lack of DNA. CDR3 length: 16 amino acids. Germline loops: CDR1 SGDLS, CDR2 YYNGEE. CDR3: CASSPQTGTGGLEQFF.

V is TRBV27 and J is TRBJ1-1; TCRdb proposes TRBD1, but this gene call is untestable without DNA. The CDR3 spans 13 residues. Germline V gene sequence: CDR1 MNHEY, CDR2 SMNVEV (reference sequence). The CDR3 region is CASSLLGQGQAFF.

The chain carries TRBV3-1 and TRBJ2-2; TCRdb outputs TRBD1, but without DNA this stays unchecked. CDR3 length equals 15 residues. Germline values: CDR1 LGHDT, CDR2 YNNKEL (reference sequence). The CDR3 reads CASSQWGRNTGELFF.

The rearrangement uses TRBV3-1 and TRBJ2-1; TCRdb calls TRBD1, which cannot be checked without DNA. CDR3 length: 12 residues. Germline lookup yields CDR1 LGHDT and CDR2 YNNKEL (reference sequence). The CDR3 reads CASSLRGNEQFF.

V and J are TRBV18 and TRBJ1-1. CDR3 size: 14 residues. Germline CDR1 reads KGHSH; CDR2 reads LQKENI. The chain's CDR3 is CASTPLGANTEAFF.

The V and J genes are TRBV11-2 and TRBJ2-5. The CDR3 sequence is 11 residues long. CDR1 and CDR2 from the germline V gene are SGHAT and FQNNGV. The CDR3: CASSYGQAQYF.

This chain joins TRBV19 and TRBJ1-1. Germline CDR1 reads LNHDA; CDR2 reads SQIVND (reference sequence). CDR3 length: 17 amino acids. The CDR3 spells CASSMSPGRGENTEAFF.

The gene calls are TRBV19 and TRBJ1-2; TCRdb picks TRBD1, but there is no DNA to check that call. CDR1 is LNHDA, CDR2 SQIVND, per germline (reference sequence). This CDR3 region has 14 residues. CDR3 region: CASSLGGTPYGYTF.

The CDR3: CASSQDLRTGQGWRRQETQYF. The V call is TRBV4-1, the J call TRBJ2-5; the D call of TRBD1 rests on TCRdb alone, since no DNA is present to check it. The CDR3 sequence is 21 residues long. Germline V gene data show CDR1 as MGHRA and CDR2 as YSYEKL.

The genes are TRBV6-5 and TRBJ1-5; lacking DNA, the TRBD1 call made by TCRdb goes unchecked. Germline loops: CDR1 MNHEY, CDR2 SVGAGI. This CDR3 comprises 15 residues. CDR3 loop: CASSYPTGVNQPQHF.

The rearrangement links TRBV7-9 to TRBJ2-7; the TRBD1 assignment by TCRdb is unverifiable without DNA. Per the germline V gene, CDR1 is SEHNR and CDR2 is FQNEAQ (reference sequence). The CDR3 totals 17 residues. Here the CDR3 reads CASSLGQGVSKGYEQYF.

The genes are TRBV7-8 and TRBJ1-5. This CDR3 has 13 amino acids. CDR1 and CDR2 from the germline V gene are SGHVS and FQNEAQ. The CDR3 sequence is CASSLLGLQPQHF. The entire variable domain, with the rest obtained from reference TRBV7-8 and TRBJ1-5, is as follows: GAGVSQSPRYKVAKRGQDVALRCDPISGHVSLFWYQQALGQGPEFLTYFQNEAQLDKSGLPSDRFFAERPEGSVSTLKIQRTQQEDSAVYLCASSLLGLQPQHFGDGTRLSIL.

The J gene is TRBJ2-5, the V gene TRBV4-2. This CDR3 spans 15 amino acids. Per the germline V gene, CDR1 is LGHNA and CDR2 is YNFKEQ. The CDR3 is CASSPQVGWQETQYF.

CDR3 in amino acids: CASSVSVSGYTF. The chain joins TRBV2 to TRBJ1-2. The germline V gene has CDR1 SNHLY and CDR2 FYNNEI. The CDR3 covers 12 residues.

The genes are TRBV7-2 and TRBJ1-2. Germline V lookup: CDR1 SGHTA, CDR2 FQGNSA. This CDR3 is built from 15 residues. The CDR3 reads CASSFKAGYNYGYTF.